Following are 12 T cell receptor beta chains from one sample sequenced in a study of regulatory T cells in long-lasting Graves disease. Time point indicated: newly diagnosed GD, antithyroid drugs for less than 3 months. Researchers made the TCR library from RNA that was extracted from PBMCs. To make TCR beta libraries, researchers used iRepertoire HTBI primers and Arm-PCR of CDR3 regions. In TCRdb, the multiplex PCR reads were re-called with MiXCR into one record per CDR3 protein. The sample records fewer than 650,000 distinct CDR3 sequences, about 16% being singletons. These same data were also listed under a study on T cells in Graves' hyperthyroidism and ophthalmopathy.

The sample here was peripheral blood mononuclear cells (PBMCs), taken at new diagnosis, from a patient treated with antithyroid drugs. The receptors originated from a man aged 18 to 35 with Graves disease.

The rearrangement links TRBV25-1 to TRBJ2-7; 7 positions match TRBD1. The ends lost 6 bases at V and 6 bases at J; junction bases unmatched: 5. Per germline, CDR1 MGHDK and CDR2 SYGVNS. The length of the CDR3 is 12 residues. The CDR3 reads CASRVAGGEQYF. Written as DNA, the CDR3 is TGTGCCAGCAGGGTTGCAGGGGGCGAGCAGTACTTC.

The chain combines TRBV5-4 with TRBJ2-1; D might be TRBD2 (6 bases). Trimming removed 2 bases from V and 4 bases from J, with 13 bases in between. CDR1 SGHNT and CDR2 YYREEE come from the germline V gene (reference sequence). The CDR3 covers 15 residues. The CDR3 spells CASSFEGLSYNEQFF. Here the CDR3 DNA reads TGTGCCAGCAGCTTCGAGGGACTCTCTTACAATGAGCAGTTCTTC. Looking up the rest from reference TRBV5-4 and TRBJ2-1 gives the full variable domain: ETGVTQSPTHLIKTRGQQVTLRCSSQSGHNTVSWYQQALGQGPQFIFQYYREEENGRGNFPPRFSGLQFPNYSSELNVNALELDDSALYLCASSFEGLSYNEQFFGPGTRLTVL.

The rearrangement uses TRBV7-9 and TRBJ1-2, with TRBD1 matching over 7 bases. Looked up from germline, CDR1 is SEHNR and CDR2 is FQNEAQ (reference sequence). Unmatched junction bases numbered 1, after V lost 0 bases and J lost 3 bases. The CDR3 sequence is 14 residues long. The CDR3 DNA reads TGTGCCAGCAGCTTAGCCCAGGGGGACTATGGCTACACCTTC. Translating gives CASSLAQGDYGYTF.

Ten or more counts support this clonotype. The V gene is TRBV2, the J gene TRBJ2-1; 7 bases map to TRBD1. The CDR3 consists of 14 residues. Per germline, CDR1 SNHLY and CDR2 FYNNEI. V shed 8 bases and J 3 bases; nucleotides not matched to a gene: 7. The chain's CDR3 is CASRGGSHYNEQFF. The DNA of the CDR3 is TGTGCCAGCCGAGGGGGCTCTCACTACAATGAGCAGTTCTTC.

Many counts were recorded for this clonotype. The chain couples TRBV27 to TRBJ2-7, with unresolved D. Trimming shortened V by 4 bases and J by 2 bases, and 9 bases separated the two germline ends. This CDR3 is 13 amino acids long. Germline CDR1 is MNHEY and CDR2 is SMNVEV (reference sequence). The CDR3 sequence is CASSSLGTYEQYF. For the CDR3, the DNA is TGTGCCAGCAGTTCCCTGGGGACCTACGAGCAGTACTTC.

This clonotype was picked up a small number of times. This chain joins TRBV4-1 and TRBJ2-1; TRBD2 matches 9 bases. Germline CDR1 reads MGHRA; CDR2 reads YSYEKL. The CDR3 loop spans 17 amino acids. V dropped 1 base and J dropped 6; count of bases not matched to a gene: 10. The CDR3: CASSQVWLAGISNEQFF. The CDR3 nucleotides are TGCGCCAGCAGCCAAGTCTGGCTAGCGGGAATCTCCAATGAGCAGTTCTTC.

This clonotype was detected many times. This chain connects TRBV5-4 to TRBJ2-7; the match to TRBD2 covers 7 bases. CDR3 length: 17 residues. Unmatched junction bases numbered 12, after V lost 0 bases and J lost 3 bases. From germline, CDR1 is SGHNT and CDR2 YYREEE (reference sequence). The DNA for the CDR3 is TGTGCCAGCAGCTTGGATCGTCTAGCGGTAGGAGACTACGAGCAGTACTTC. Its protein product is CASSLDRLAVGDYEQYF.

This clonotype was recorded a few times. V gene TRBV2 combines with J gene TRBJ2-5, with TRBD2 matching 12 bases. Trimming at V came to 7 bases and at J to 4 bases, leaving 10 bases not matched to a gene. CDR1 is SNHLY and CDR2 is FYNNEI in the germline V gene. This CDR3 region has 16 residues. The CDR3 region is CASTQAGLAGLETQYF. The CDR3 DNA sequence: TGTGCCAGCACCCAAGCGGGACTAGCGGGCCTAGAGACCCAGTACTTC.

This clonotype showed up many times. CDR3 region: CASSIGGSYEQYF. In nucleotides, the CDR3 is TGTGCCAGTAGTATCGGGGGGAGCTACGAGCAGTACTTC. The chain uses TRBV19 and TRBJ2-7; 7 bases agree with TRBD2. The CDR3 spans 13 residues. CDR1 and CDR2 from the germline V gene are LNHDA and SQIVND (reference sequence). With 3 bases clipped from V and 3 bases from J, the junction kept 2 bases outside the gene matches.

The chain couples TRBV6-1 to TRBJ1-5; TRBD1 might be the D (6 bases). Germline CDR1 and CDR2: MNHNS and SASEGT. The CDR3 sequence is 15 residues long. CDR3 in DNA: TGTGCTTTGGCGATGGGGGCCGGGAGCAATCAGCCCCAGCATTTT. Amino acids: CALAMGAGSNQPQHF.

The rearrangement uses TRBV10-3 and TRBJ1-2; TRBD1 aligns across 9 bases. The ends lost 6 bases at V and 6 bases at J; junction bases unmatched: 5. Germline V lookup: CDR1 ENHRY, CDR2 SYGVKD. This CDR3 is 13 amino acids long. This CDR3 is CAIRDRGGNGYTF. DNA of the CDR3: TGTGCCATCAGGGACAGGGGTGGTAATGGCTACACCTTC.

Worth noting for this clonotype: This may be a read error, as it is one base from a much larger clone. The chain links TRBV6-2 or TRBV6-3 to TRBJ2-3, with a weak D call TRBD2 (6 bases). V was trimmed by 5 bases and J by 8 bases, leaving 20 bases between them. Germline assignment: CDR1 MNHEY and CDR2 SVGEGT. This CDR3 spans 15 amino acids. The CDR3: CASSDRFASAGTQYF. CDR3 DNA: TGTGCCAGCAGTGACCGGTTCGCTAGCGCAGGTACGCAGTATTTT.